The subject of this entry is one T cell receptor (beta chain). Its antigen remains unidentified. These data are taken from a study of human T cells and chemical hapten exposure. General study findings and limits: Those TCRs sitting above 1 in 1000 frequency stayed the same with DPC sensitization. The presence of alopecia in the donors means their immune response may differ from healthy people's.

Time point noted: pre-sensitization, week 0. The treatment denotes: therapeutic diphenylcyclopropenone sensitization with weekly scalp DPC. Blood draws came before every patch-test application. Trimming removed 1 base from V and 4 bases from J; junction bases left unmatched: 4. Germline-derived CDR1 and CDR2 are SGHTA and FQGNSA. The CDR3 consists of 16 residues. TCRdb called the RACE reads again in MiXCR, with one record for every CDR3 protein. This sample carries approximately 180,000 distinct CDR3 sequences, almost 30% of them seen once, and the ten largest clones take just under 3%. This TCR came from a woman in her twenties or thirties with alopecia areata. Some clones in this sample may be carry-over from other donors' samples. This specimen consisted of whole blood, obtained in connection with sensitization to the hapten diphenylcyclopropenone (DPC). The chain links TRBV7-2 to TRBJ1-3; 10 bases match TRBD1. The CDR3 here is CASSLVGTGEGNTIYF. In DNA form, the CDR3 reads TGTGCCAGCAGCTTAGTTGGGACAGGGGAAGGAAACACCATATATTTT.